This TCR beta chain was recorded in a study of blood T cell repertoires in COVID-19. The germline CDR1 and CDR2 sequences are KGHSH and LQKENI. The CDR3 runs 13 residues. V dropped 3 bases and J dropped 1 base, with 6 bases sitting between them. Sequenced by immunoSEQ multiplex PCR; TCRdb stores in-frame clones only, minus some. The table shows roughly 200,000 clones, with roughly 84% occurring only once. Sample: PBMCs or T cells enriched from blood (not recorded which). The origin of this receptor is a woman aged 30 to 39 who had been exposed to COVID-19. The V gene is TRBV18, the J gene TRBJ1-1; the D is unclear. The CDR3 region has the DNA TGTGCCAGCTCACCGGAGGGGAACACTGAAGCTTTCTTT. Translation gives CASSPEGNTEAFF.